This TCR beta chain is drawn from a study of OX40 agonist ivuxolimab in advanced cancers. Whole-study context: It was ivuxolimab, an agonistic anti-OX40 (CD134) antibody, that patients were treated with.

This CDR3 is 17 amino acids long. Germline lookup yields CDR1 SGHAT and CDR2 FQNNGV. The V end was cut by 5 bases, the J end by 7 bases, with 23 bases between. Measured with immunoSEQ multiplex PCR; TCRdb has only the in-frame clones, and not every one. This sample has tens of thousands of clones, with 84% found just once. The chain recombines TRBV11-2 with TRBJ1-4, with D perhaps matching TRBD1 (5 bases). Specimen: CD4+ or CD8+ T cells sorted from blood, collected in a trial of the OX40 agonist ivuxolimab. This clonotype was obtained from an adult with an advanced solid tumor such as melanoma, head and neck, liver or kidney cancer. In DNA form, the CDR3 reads TGTGCCAGCAGCCATCTGGGGTGGGGACGTAGTCGTGAAAAACTGTTTTTT. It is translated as CASSHLGWGRSREKLFF.